A single sample is the source of the 9 T cell receptor beta chains below, sequenced in a study of blood T cell repertoires in COVID-19. The assay was immunoSEQ multiplex PCR, and TCRdb's table has in-frame clones only and misses some. The sample records a few hundred thousand clones, approximately 81% being singletons. The sequenced sample was peripheral blood. These receptors all stem from a young woman with acute or convalescent COVID-19.

The chain carries TRBV28 and TRBJ1-1; D remains unclear. Germline assignment: CDR1 MDHEN and CDR2 SYDVKM. V was clipped by 3 bases and J by 5 bases, with 7 bases between them. CDR3 length: 12 residues. The CDR3 spells CASSFVRTEAFF. In DNA form, the CDR3 reads TGTGCCAGCAGTTTCGTTCGGACTGAAGCTTTCTTT.

The CDR3 loop is CASLAPYSSEQYF. In DNA, the CDR3 is TGTGCCAGCCTAGCCCCCTATTCTTCCGAGCAGTACTTC. This rearrangement joins TRBV6-5 to TRBJ2-7; D perhaps matches TRBD2 (5 bases). CDR3 size: 13 residues. Germline V gene lookup returns CDR1 MNHEY and CDR2 SVGAGI. Trimming left V 8 bases short and J 6 bases short, with 17 bases between.

The chain combines TRBV6-5 with TRBJ1-2; 7 bases are shared with TRBD1. With V trimmed by 5 bases and J by 7 bases, 13 bases remained unmatched. CDR1 and CDR2 (germline): MNHEY, SVGAGI. The CDR3 consists of 15 residues. In DNA, the CDR3 is TGTGCCAGCAGTAACGACCGGGACAGAAGTTTTGGCTACACCTTC. Translated, it gives CASSNDRDRSFGYTF.

This clone turned up a few times. In DNA form, the CDR3 reads TGTGCCAGCAGTTTAGACAGGGGGGACTCCTATAATTCACCCCTCCACTTT. Amino acid sequence: CASSLDRGDSYNSPLHF. The V and J genes are TRBV27 and TRBJ1-6; 9 bases fit TRBD1. With 2 bases clipped from V and 0 bases from J, the junction kept 2 bases outside the gene matches. The CDR3 covers 17 residues. From germline, CDR1 is MNHEY and CDR2 SMNVEV (reference sequence).

This rearrangement joins TRBV30 to TRBJ1-3; D unclear. The CDR3 loop spans 13 amino acids. Germline-derived CDR1 and CDR2 are GTSNPN and SVGIG (reference sequence). The V end lost 3 bases, the J end lost 7 bases, and 13 bases lay between the germline ends. CDR3 in DNA: TGTGCCTGGAGCGATACGGAGTGGAACACCATATATTTT. Residues: CAWSDTEWNTIYF.

This chain uses TRBV28 with TRBJ1-1; TRBD1 agrees at 11 bases. This CDR3 has 16 amino acids. After removal of 2 bases from V and 2 bases from J, the junction contained 4 bases not matched to a gene. The germline gives CDR1 MDHEN, CDR2 SYDVKM. CDR3 coding DNA: TGTGCCAGCAGTTTAGGGACAGGGGGAGGTAACACTGAAGCTTTCTTT. This translates into CASSLGTGGGNTEAFF.

This sequence joins TRBV28 and TRBJ2-1; 8 nucleotides match TRBD2. CDR3 length: 13 residues. V shed 2 bases and J 9 bases; nucleotides not matched to a gene: 3. Germline V CDR1 and CDR2: MDHEN, SYDVKM. The CDR3 region has the DNA TGTGCCAGCAGTTTAAGCGCGGGAGGTGAGCAGTTCTTC. Its translation is CASSLSAGGEQFF.

The rearrangement links TRBV15 to TRBJ1-1; 7 bases are a match to TRBD1. Germline V CDR1 and CDR2: LNHNV, YYDKDF (reference sequence). J was trimmed by 1 base and V by 4 bases; bases with no gene match: 12. This CDR3 contains 17 residues. CDR3 DNA sequence: TGTGCCACCAGCAACCTCTATTCCTCAGGGGGGAACACTGAAGCTTTCTTT. Translated, it gives CATSNLYSSGGNTEAFF.

The genes are TRBV7-9 and TRBJ1-2; 8 bases match TRBD1. The V segment lost 10 bases and the J segment 3 bases; nucleotides outside the gene matches: 7. The germline V gene has CDR1 SEHNR and CDR2 FQNEAQ (reference sequence). The CDR3 totals 13 residues. The CDR3 DNA reads as TGTGCCACCCCGGACAGGGCAGACTATGGCTACACCTTC. Translation: CATPDRADYGYTF.